This T cell receptor (beta chain) was observed in a study of PD-1 blockade in classical Hodgkin lymphoma. Findings of the study overall: The study found complete responders had baseline diversity similar to newly diagnosed patients. Patients were excluded if nivolumab began under 1 year after ASCT (the autologous transplant).

Clones were sequenced by immunoSEQ multiplex PCR, and TCRdb holds only the in-frame ones, with some missing. This repertoire shows approximately 93,000 clones, around 78% found once; its top ten account for over 8%. The CDR3 length is 15 residues. Germline V lookup: CDR1 SNHLY, CDR2 FYNNEI. Trimming at V came to 7 bases and at J to 6 bases, leaving 8 bases not matched to a gene. A remark on this clone: The antigen is not known.

Sample time point: cycle 4 day 1 (C4D1), after less than seven weeks of nivolumab. All patients relapsed after autologous stem cell transplantation, and brentuximab vedotin exposure varied. The receptor was isolated from a human donor with classical Hodgkin lymphoma. Sequenced here: peripheral blood mononuclear cells (PBMCs), sampled before the fourth cycle of nivolumab. The chain combines TRBV2 with TRBJ2-7; 14 bases are a match to TRBD2. This CDR3 reads CASTMMTSGGGEQYF. As DNA, the CDR3 is TGTGCCAGCACCATGATGACTAGCGGGGGGGGCGAGCAGTACTTC.